This T cell receptor beta chain was observed in a study of T cell responses to AZD1222 COVID-19 vaccine. Study-wide points: The donors showed a predominance of white British ancestry and of females, with possible underestimation of clonal diversity. Baseline antibody screening turned up just a handful of seropositive AZD1222 recipients. Unmutated variant regions are reportedly the target of nearly half of TCRs that are spike-specific.

A word on this clone: No antigen is known for it.

Sequencing was performed with immunoSEQ multiplex PCR; in TCRdb, only in-frame clones are kept and a portion is missing. The sample has 100,000 to 150,000 clones, over 75% seen once; the top ten hold approximately 1.3%. Source: peripheral blood, taken on day 0 of AZD1222 vaccination. This receptor was identified in an adult in good health.

The CDR3 nucleotides are TGCGCCAGCAGCCAATATTTTGTCTTCGGACGGCGGGGTGAAAAACTGTTTTTT. The encoded protein is CASSQYFVFGRRGEKLFF. V and J are TRBV4-1 and TRBJ1-4; D uncertain. Trimming removed 2 bases from V and 7 bases from J, with 23 bases in between. CDR3 length: 18 residues. Germline CDR1 and CDR2: MGHRA and YSYEKL.